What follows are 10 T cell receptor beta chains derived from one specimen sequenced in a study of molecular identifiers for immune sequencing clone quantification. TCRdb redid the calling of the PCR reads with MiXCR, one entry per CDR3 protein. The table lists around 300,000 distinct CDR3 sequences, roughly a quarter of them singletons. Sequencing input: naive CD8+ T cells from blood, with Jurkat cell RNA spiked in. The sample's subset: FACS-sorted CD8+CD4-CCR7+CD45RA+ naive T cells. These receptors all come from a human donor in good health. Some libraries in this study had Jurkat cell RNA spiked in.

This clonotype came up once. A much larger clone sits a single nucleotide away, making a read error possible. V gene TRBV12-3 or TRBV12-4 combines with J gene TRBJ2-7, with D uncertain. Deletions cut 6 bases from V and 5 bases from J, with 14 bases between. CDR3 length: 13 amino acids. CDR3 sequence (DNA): TGTGCCAGCAGCCGACCTGCGTTCCACGAGCAGTACTTC. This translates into CASSRPAFHEQYF.

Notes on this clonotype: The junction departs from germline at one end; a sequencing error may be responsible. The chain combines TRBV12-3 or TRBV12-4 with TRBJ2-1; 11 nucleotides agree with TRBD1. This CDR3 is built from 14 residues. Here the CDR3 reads CASSLDRGLVERFF. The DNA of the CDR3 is TGTGCCAGCAGTTTGGACAGGGGGCTTGTTGAGCGGTTCTTC.

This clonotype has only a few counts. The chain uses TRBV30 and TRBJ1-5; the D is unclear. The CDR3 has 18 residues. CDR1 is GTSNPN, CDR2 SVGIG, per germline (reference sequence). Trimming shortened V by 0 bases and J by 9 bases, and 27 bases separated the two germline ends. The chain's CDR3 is CAWSVRGHRENPYVPQHF. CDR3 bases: TGTGCCTGGAGTGTAAGAGGGCATCGGGAAAACCCTTACGTGCCCCAGCATTTT.

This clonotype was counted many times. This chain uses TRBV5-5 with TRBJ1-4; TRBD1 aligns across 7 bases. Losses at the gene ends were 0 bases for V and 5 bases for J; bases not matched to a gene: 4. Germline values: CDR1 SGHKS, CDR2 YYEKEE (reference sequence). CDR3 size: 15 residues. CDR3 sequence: CASSLAGTVNEKLFF. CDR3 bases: TGTGCCAGCAGCTTGGCGGGGACAGTCAATGAAAAACTGTTTTTT.

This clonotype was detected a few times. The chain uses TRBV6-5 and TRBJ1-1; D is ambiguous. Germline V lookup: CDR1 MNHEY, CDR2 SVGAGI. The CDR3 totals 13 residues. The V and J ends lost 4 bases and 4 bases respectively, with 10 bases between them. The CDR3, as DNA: TGTGCCAGCAGTTCCCCCTACAGCACTGAAGCTTTCTTT. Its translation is CASSSPYSTEAFF.

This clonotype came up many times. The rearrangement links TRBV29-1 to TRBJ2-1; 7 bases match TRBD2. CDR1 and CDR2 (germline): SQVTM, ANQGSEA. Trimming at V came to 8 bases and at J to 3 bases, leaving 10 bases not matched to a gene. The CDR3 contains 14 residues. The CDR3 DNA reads TGCAGCTCCCGGTCTAGCGGAAGCTACAATGAGCAGTTCTTC. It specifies CSSRSSGSYNEQFF.

This chain's CDR3 is CASSQTSGRAGRYEQYF. The CDR3 nucleotides are TGTGCCAGCAGTCAAACTAGCGGGAGAGCGGGGCGGTACGAGCAGTACTTC. The chain carries TRBV2 and TRBJ2-7; 11 bases map to TRBD2. V trimming: 5 bases; J trimming: 4 bases; junction bases outside the gene matches: 13. This CDR3 has 17 amino acids. Germline CDR1 SNHLY, CDR2 FYNNEI.

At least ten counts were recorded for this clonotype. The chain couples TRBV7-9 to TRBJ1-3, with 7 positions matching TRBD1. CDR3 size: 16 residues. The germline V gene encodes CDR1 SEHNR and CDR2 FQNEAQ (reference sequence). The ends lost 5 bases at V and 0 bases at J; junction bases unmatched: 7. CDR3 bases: TGTGCCAGCAGCCCCGGCCCAGGGGGCTCTGGAAACACCATATATTTT. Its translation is CASSPGPGGSGNTIYF.

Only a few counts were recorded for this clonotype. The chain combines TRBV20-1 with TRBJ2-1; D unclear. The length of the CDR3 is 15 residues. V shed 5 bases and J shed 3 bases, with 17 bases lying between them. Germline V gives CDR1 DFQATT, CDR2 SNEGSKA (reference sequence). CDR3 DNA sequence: TGCAGTGCTGATACCGACGGCACGTACTACAATGAGCAGTTCTTC. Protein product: CSADTDGTYYNEQFF.

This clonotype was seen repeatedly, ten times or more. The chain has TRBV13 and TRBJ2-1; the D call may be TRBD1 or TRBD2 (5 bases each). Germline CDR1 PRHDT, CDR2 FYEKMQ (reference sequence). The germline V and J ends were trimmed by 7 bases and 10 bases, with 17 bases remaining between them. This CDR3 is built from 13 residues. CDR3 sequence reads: CASTPPVEGEQFF. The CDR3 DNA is TGTGCCAGCACCCCCCCAGTTGAGGGGGAGCAGTTCTTC.